What follows are 20 T cell receptor beta chains derived from one specimen sequenced in a study of blood T cell repertoires in COVID-19. Generated by immunoSEQ multiplex PCR, the TCRdb table keeps only in-frame clones and is missing some. The repertoire holds approximately 82,000 clones, around 94% seen once, with approximately 6.3% in the top ten. The sample consisted of peripheral blood. These receptors came from a woman in her fifties or sixties with active COVID-19.

This chain connects TRBV29-1 to TRBJ2-7; 10 nucleotides agree with TRBD2. The V and J ends lost 6 bases and 7 bases, in that order; junction bases with no gene match: 9. This CDR3 contains 13 residues. Germline V gene lookup returns CDR1 SQVTM and CDR2 ANQGSEA. CDR3 nucleotides: TGCAGCGTCCGGGGGACTAGCGCCTCGGAGCAGTACTTC. Translation: CSVRGTSASEQYF.

The chain is built from TRBV9 and TRBJ2-5, with 11 bases that match TRBD1. The V segment lost 3 bases and the J segment 5 bases; nucleotides outside the gene matches: 6. The CDR3 has 15 residues. Germline CDR1 SGDLS, CDR2 YYNGEE. CDR3 bases: TGTGCCAGCAGCGCGGGACAGGGGGGCGTGGAGACCCAGTACTTC. It is translated as CASSAGQGGVETQYF.

The gene calls are TRBV30 and TRBJ1-1; 7 nucleotides match TRBD1. The CDR3 consists of 16 residues. The ends lost 0 bases at V and 6 bases at J; junction bases unmatched: 13. CDR1 GTSNPN and CDR2 SVGIG come from the germline V gene (reference sequence). This CDR3 reads CAWSVAGGRRNSEAFF. The CDR3 DNA follows: TGTGCCTGGAGTGTTGCAGGGGGACGTAGAAACTCTGAAGCTTTCTTT.

The chain recombines TRBV24-1 with TRBJ1-2; 9 bases map to TRBD1. The junction had 10 bases not matched to a gene; V was cut back by 5 bases and J by 7 bases. CDR3 size: 15 residues. CDR1 is KGHDR, CDR2 SFDVKD, per germline. Written as DNA, the CDR3 is TGTGCCACCAGTGGATCTGGGACAGGGACACTTGGCTACACCTTC. Amino acid sequence: CATSGSGTGTLGYTF.

The V call is TRBV6-6, the J call TRBJ1-2; D unresolved. In germline, CDR1 is MNHNY, CDR2 SVGAGI (reference sequence). Between the trimmed V and J ends, which lost 8 bases and 6 bases, there was a span of 7 bases. This CDR3 has 10 residues. In DNA form, the CDR3 reads TGTGCCAGCGGGAGTGATGGCTACACCTTC. Amino acid sequence: CASGSDGYTF.

A single count supports this clone. The CDR3, as DNA: TGTGCCAGCAGAGGGACAGGGGTGTTTGGCTACACCTTC. Translation gives CASRGTGVFGYTF. J is TRBJ1-2 and V is TRBV27; 10 nucleotides match TRBD1. Germline CDR1 is MNHEY and CDR2 is SMNVEV (reference sequence). After removal of 6 bases from V and 7 bases from J, the junction contained 5 bases not matched to a gene. The CDR3 runs 13 residues.

The V gene is TRBV5-6, the J gene TRBJ2-5; the D gene is possibly TRBD1 (5 bases). Germline CDR1 and CDR2: SGHDT and YYEEEE. Trimming took 2 bases from V and 5 from J, leaving 16 bases between them. This CDR3 region has 15 residues. The DNA of the CDR3 is TGTGCCAGCAGCTTCCGCCAGGGTATTACGGAGACCCAGTACTTC. Protein product: CASSFRQGITETQYF.

The chain is built from TRBV1 and TRBJ1-2; the tabulated D call, TRBD1, remains unverified against the DNA. TRBV1 is a pseudogene locus. This CDR3 has 20 amino acids. The CDR3 reads CTSSQPGKRRQGARLYGYTF. The CDR3 DNA sequence: TGCACCAGCAGCCAGCCGGGTAAGCGGAGACAGGGGGCGAGGTTATATGGCTACACCTTC.

The V and J genes are TRBV5-1 and TRBJ2-3; 11 bases agree with TRBD2. Losses at the gene ends were 4 bases for V and 5 bases for J; bases not matched to a gene: 9. Germline V gene data show CDR1 as SGHRS and CDR2 as YFSETQ. CDR3 length: 16 residues. The CDR3, as DNA: TGCGCCAGCAGCCCACCACTAGCGGGGGCCGGAGATACGCAGTATTTT. This translates into CASSPPLAGAGDTQYF.

V and J are TRBV18 and TRBJ2-7; 8 positions match TRBD1. The length of the CDR3 is 17 residues. J lost 0 bases, V lost 3 bases, and 10 bases had no gene match. In germline, CDR1 is KGHSH, CDR2 LQKENI. CDR3 protein: CASSPTPRGPSSYEQYF. The CDR3 DNA sequence: TGTGCCAGCTCACCTACGCCCAGGGGGCCGAGCTCCTACGAGCAGTACTTC.

This clone was detected once. The chain uses TRBV6-5 and TRBJ2-7; D possibly corresponds to TRBD1 (6 bases). The CDR3 has 13 residues. The V end was cut by 7 bases, the J end by 2 bases, with 12 bases between. Germline CDR1 reads MNHEY; CDR2 reads SVGAGI. DNA of the CDR3: TGTGCCAGCATGACAGGCCCTCCCTACGAGCAGTACTTC. Translating gives CASMTGPPYEQYF.

This clone was counted a few times. V usage is TRBV2 and J usage is TRBJ2-1; 12 bases are a match to TRBD2. The CDR3 is 14 residues long. Germline V gene sequence: CDR1 SNHLY, CDR2 FYNNEI. V lost 4 bases and J lost 11; bases outside the gene matches: 6. CDR3 bases: TGTGCCAGCAGTGTGGCTAGCGGGGGGGCGAAGCAGTTCTTC. This gives the protein CASSVASGGAKQFF.

The V and J genes are TRBV10-3 and TRBJ1-2, with 7 bases fitting TRBD1. CDR1 and CDR2 (germline): ENHRY, SYGVKD. Losses at the gene ends were 11 bases for V and 2 bases for J; bases not matched to a gene: 14. CDR3 length: 15 amino acids. This chain's CDR3 is CASRQGLFSNYGYTF. The CDR3 DNA follows: TGTGCCTCTAGACAGGGACTCTTTTCAAACTATGGCTACACCTTC.

The V and J genes are TRBV19 and TRBJ2-7; D is perhaps TRBD1 (6 bases). Trimming left V 4 bases short and J 2 bases short, with 18 bases between. The germline V gene has CDR1 LNHDA and CDR2 SQIVND (reference sequence). This CDR3 has 16 amino acids. The CDR3 coding sequence is TGTGCCAGTAGTAGGACCGGGACACCATTAACCTACGAGCAGTACTTC. Translating gives CASSRTGTPLTYEQYF.

This clone was counted once. The genes are TRBV7-9 and TRBJ1-2; D may be TRBD1 (5 bases). The CDR3 consists of 13 residues. Per germline, CDR1 SEHNR and CDR2 FQNEAQ (reference sequence). V lost 3 bases, J lost 4 bases, and 9 bases lay in between. This CDR3 reads CASSLARAYGYTF. CDR3 coding DNA: TGTGCCAGCAGCTTGGCCAGGGCCTATGGCTACACCTTC.

The chain carries TRBV4-2 and TRBJ1-1; 7 bases match TRBD1. V was pared by 3 bases and J by 9 bases, with 7 bases of the junction left unmatched. This CDR3 comprises 13 residues. Germline V CDR1 and CDR2: LGHNA, YNFKEQ. This chain's CDR3 is CASSQPGTEKAFF. The DNA of the CDR3 is TGTGCCAGCAGCCAGCCAGGGACAGAGAAAGCTTTCTTT.

The chain employs TRBV10-3 and TRBJ1-6; D is ambiguous. Germline V gene lookup returns CDR1 ENHRY and CDR2 SYGVKD. Trimming shortened V by 4 bases and J by 9 bases, and 16 bases separated the two germline ends. CDR3 length: 15 residues. CDR3 region: CAISVAALPLSPLHF. The CDR3 DNA is TGTGCCATCAGTGTGGCGGCCCTACCGCTTTCACCCCTCCACTTT.

The rearrangement links TRBV11-3 to TRBJ2-7; D might be TRBD1 (7 bases). The CDR3 covers 18 residues. Germline CDR1 and CDR2: SGHNT and YENEEA. The germline V and J ends were trimmed by 5 bases and 0 bases, with 23 bases remaining between them. CDR3 in amino acids: CASSPAGQHVFSSYEQYF. CDR3 DNA sequence: TGTGCCAGCAGCCCGGCGGGACAGCACGTATTTAGCTCCTACGAGCAGTACTTC.

The V call is TRBV12-3 or TRBV12-4, the J call TRBJ1-5, with unresolved D. The CDR3 spans 13 residues. Trimming removed 3 bases at V and 4 bases at J, with 7 bases between. The CDR3 sequence is CASSFSVNQPQHF. The CDR3 DNA sequence: TGTGCCAGCAGTTTTAGCGTTAATCAGCCCCAGCATTTT.

The J gene is TRBJ1-1, the V gene TRBV6-6; no reliable D call. V gave up 10 bases and J gave up 5 bases, with 17 bases separating them. Per the germline V gene, CDR1 is MNHNY and CDR2 is SVGAGI (reference sequence). This CDR3 region has 13 residues. The DNA of the CDR3 is TGTGCCACGGGGATAGGCCCGGGAACTGAAGCTTTCTTT. It is translated as CATGIGPGTEAFF.